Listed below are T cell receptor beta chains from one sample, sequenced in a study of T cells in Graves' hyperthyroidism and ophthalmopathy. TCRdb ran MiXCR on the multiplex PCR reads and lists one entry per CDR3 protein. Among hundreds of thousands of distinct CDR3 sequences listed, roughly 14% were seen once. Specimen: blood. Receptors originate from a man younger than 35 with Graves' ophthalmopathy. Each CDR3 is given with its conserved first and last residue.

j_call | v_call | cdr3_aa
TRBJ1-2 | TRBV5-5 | CASSLALGTLQEYGYTF
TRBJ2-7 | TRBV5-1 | CASSSDTLSYEQYF
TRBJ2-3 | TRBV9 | CASSVEKSTDTQYF
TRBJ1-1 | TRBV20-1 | CSARSYRGSTEAFF
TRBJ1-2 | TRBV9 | CASSVGQGYSYTF
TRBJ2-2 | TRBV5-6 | CASRRAVNTGELFF
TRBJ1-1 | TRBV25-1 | CASSAYRGNTEAFF
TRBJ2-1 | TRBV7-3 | CASSEGGGAAAEQFF
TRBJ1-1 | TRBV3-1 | CASSEVGSRAFF
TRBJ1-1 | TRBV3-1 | CASSSLGGDVRWAFF
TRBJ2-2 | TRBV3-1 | CASSQPGLPYTGELFF
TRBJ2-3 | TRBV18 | CASSPRGSSTDTQYF
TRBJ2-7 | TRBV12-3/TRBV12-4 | CASSFKRTYEQYF
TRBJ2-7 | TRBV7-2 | CASSHRASTYEQYF
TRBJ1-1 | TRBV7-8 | CASSLPGTGVTEAFF
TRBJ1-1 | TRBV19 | CASSRRGVRLNTEAFF
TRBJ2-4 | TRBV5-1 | CASSLAAGGSNIQYF
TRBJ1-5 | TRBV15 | CATSRGGNQPQHF
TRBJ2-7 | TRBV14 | CASSQVGAQRQYF
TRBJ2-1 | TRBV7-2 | CASSQSTSGGSYNEQFF
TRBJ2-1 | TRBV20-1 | CSAPTQARGSSYNEQFF
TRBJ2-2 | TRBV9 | CASSVSTGSNTGELFF
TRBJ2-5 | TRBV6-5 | CASSYSTYETQYF
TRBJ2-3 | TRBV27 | CASSLSLAVTDTQYF
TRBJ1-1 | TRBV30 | CAWSFPGTANTEAFF
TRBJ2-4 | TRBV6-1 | CASTVAAGYIQYF
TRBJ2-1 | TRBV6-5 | CASSYRGLAGAGEQFF
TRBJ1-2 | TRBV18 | CASSPGQGQGGYTF
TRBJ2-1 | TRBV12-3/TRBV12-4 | CASRPLSGGGYNEQFF
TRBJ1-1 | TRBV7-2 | CASNLVQNTEAFF